Each of the 30 T cell receptor beta chains below was sequenced from the same sample in a study of low-dose radiotherapy and immunotherapy resistance in tumors. Time point given: before trial treatment. Alpha- and beta-chain coverage of first-strand cDNA came from TRAV- and TRBV-specific primers. TCR amplification ran approximately 22 PCR cycles using constant-region and V-primer adapter primers. MiXCR was run by TCRdb on the reads, yielding one entry per CDR3 protein. The sample has around 64,000 distinct CDR3 sequences, 26% seen once. Specimen: PBMCs, collected before treatment. These receptors all come from a male donor with rectosigmoid adenocarcinoma.

This clonotype has ten or more counts. This chain links TRBV3-1 with TRBJ1-1, with D hard to call. The germline V gene has CDR1 LGHDT and CDR2 YNNKEL (reference sequence). V was cut by 4 bases and J by 1 base, with 10 bases left in between. The CDR3 runs 14 residues. CDR3 nucleotide sequence: TGTGCCAGCAGCCTTGAAGACACGAACACTGAAGCTTTCTTT. Translation: CASSLEDTNTEAFF.

The rearrangement uses TRBV28 and TRBJ1-1; tentatively, D is TRBD1 (5 bases). Looked up from germline, CDR1 is MDHEN and CDR2 is SYDVKM. Trimming took 2 bases from V and 5 from J, leaving 12 bases between them. The CDR3 extends over 14 amino acids. DNA of the CDR3: TGTGCCAGCAGTTTAGGGCCTGGGGGAACTGAAGCTTTCTTT. Its translation is CASSLGPGGTEAFF.

This clonotype was detected a few times. The J gene is TRBJ2-1, the V gene TRBV11-2; D tentatively reads TRBD1 or TRBD2 (5 bases each). CDR3 size: 13 residues. CDR1 and CDR2 (germline): SGHAT, FQNNGV. Trimming left V 3 bases short and J 6 bases short, with 9 bases between. CDR3 sequence (DNA): TGTGCCAGCAGCTTCAGGGCGGGCAATGAGCAGTTCTTC. It codes for CASSFRAGNEQFF.

This clonotype was recorded at least ten times. The rearrangement links TRBV7-2 to TRBJ1-2; 8 positions agree with TRBD1. The CDR3 sequence is 16 residues long. Germline V gene data show CDR1 as SGHTA and CDR2 as FQGNSA. V trimming: 6 bases; J trimming: 8 bases; junction bases outside the gene matches: 17. This CDR3 is CASRPNSGGANNGYTF. CDR3 nucleotide sequence: TGTGCCAGCAGACCCAATTCAGGGGGCGCGAATAACGGCTACACCTTC. Full variable domain (rest looked up from reference TRBV7-2 and TRBJ1-2): GAGVSQSPSNKVTEKGKDVELRCDPISGHTALYWYRQSLGQGLEFLIYFQGNSAPDKSGLPSDRFSAERTGGSVSTLTIQRTQQEDSAVYLCASRPNSGGANNGYTFGSGTRLTVV.

Remarks on this clonotype: The junction departs from the called germline gene at one end, perhaps through a read error. The chain employs TRBV12-3 or TRBV12-4 and TRBJ2-3, with 9 positions matching TRBD2. The length of the CDR3 is 15 residues. The CDR3 coding sequence is TGTGTCAGCAGCTCTAGCGGGGATGACACAGATACGCAGTATTTT. Amino acid sequence: CVSSSSGDDTDTQYF.

The sample holds one count of this clonotype. With a far larger clone one base away, a read error is the likely cause. The chain recombines TRBV5-6 with TRBJ2-1; 8 bases are shared with TRBD1. The germline CDR1 and CDR2 sequences are SGHDT and YYEEEE. The V segment lost 1 base and the J segment 10 bases; nucleotides outside the gene matches: 7. The CDR3 spans 14 residues. CDR3 sequence reads: CASSLWTGPYEQFF. DNA for the CDR3: TGTGCCAGCAGCTTGTGGACAGGGCCCTACGAGCAGTTCTTC. Supplemented by reference TRBV5-6 and TRBJ2-1, the full variable domain reads DAGVTQSPTHLIKTRGQQVTLRCSPKSGHDTVSWYQQALGQGPQFIFQYYEEEERQRGNFPDRFSGHQFPNYSSELNVNALLLGDSALYLCASSLWTGPYEQFFGPGTRLTVL.

The V gene is TRBV5-1, the J gene TRBJ1-5; no firm D call. CDR1 and CDR2 (germline): SGHRS, YFSETQ. Trimming took 1 base from V and 3 from J, leaving 5 bases between them. The CDR3 has 13 amino acids. DNA for the CDR3: TGCGCCAGCAGCTTGAGCCTCAATCAGCCCCAGCATTTT. Translated: CASSLSLNQPQHF. Drawing the rest from reference TRBV5-1 and TRBJ1-5, the complete variable domain is KAGVTQTPRYLIKTRGQQVTLSCSPISGHRSVSWYQQTPGQGLQFLFEYFSETQRNKGNFPGRFSGRQFSNSRSEMNVSTLELGDSALYLCASSLSLNQPQHFGDGTRLSIL.

This clonotype was picked up many times. The CDR3 loop reads CSVANVRVRETQYF. CDR3 nucleotides: TGCAGCGTTGCCAACGTTAGGGTACGGGAGACCCAGTACTTC. The chain recombines TRBV29-1 with TRBJ2-5; no definite D call. The ends were cut back, 4 bases at V and 5 bases at J, with 17 bases in the middle. The CDR3 has 14 amino acids. From germline, CDR1 is SQVTM and CDR2 ANQGSEA.

This clonotype was seen at least ten times. V gene TRBV6-2 or TRBV6-3 combines with J gene TRBJ2-7, with TRBD1 matching over 9 bases. The CDR3 runs 13 residues. The trim removed 7 bases at V and 5 bases at J, leaving 6 bases unmatched. CDR1 MNHEY and CDR2 SVGEGT come from the germline V gene. CDR3 region: CASKLRTGDEQYF. The CDR3 coding sequence is TGTGCCAGCAAGTTAAGGACAGGGGACGAGCAGTACTTC.

This clonotype was found many times. The chain uses TRBV7-2 and TRBJ2-5; D possibly corresponds to TRBD2 (6 bases). The germline V gene encodes CDR1 SGHTA and CDR2 FQGNSA. Between the trimmed V and J ends, which lost 4 bases and 4 bases, there was a span of 13 bases. CDR3 length: 14 amino acids. CDR3 protein: CASSWWGVGETQYF. The CDR3, as DNA: TGTGCCAGCAGCTGGTGGGGGGTAGGAGAGACCCAGTACTTC.

This chain connects TRBV5-1 to TRBJ2-1; 15 positions match TRBD2. The J segment lost 14 bases and the V segment lost 4 bases, leaving 4 bases of the junction unmatched. The CDR3 length is 13 residues. Germline V gene lookup returns CDR1 SGHRS and CDR2 YFSETQ. Written as DNA, the CDR3 is TGCGCCAGCAGCCGACGGACTAGCGGGGGGGAGTTCTTC. As protein: CASSRRTSGGEFF. Complete variable domain (other parts from reference TRBV5-1 and TRBJ2-1): KAGVTQTPRYLIKTRGQQVTLSCSPISGHRSVSWYQQTPGQGLQFLFEYFSETQRNKGNFPGRFSGRQFSNSRSEMNVSTLELGDSALYLCASSRRTSGGEFFGPGTRLTVL.

This clonotype was counted ten times or more. The V and J genes are TRBV7-9 and TRBJ1-5; TRBD1 aligns across 8 bases. J gave up 3 bases and V 7 bases, and 14 bases lay outside the gene matches. From germline, CDR1 is SEHNR and CDR2 FQNEAQ (reference sequence). The CDR3 contains 17 residues. CDR3 coding DNA: TGTGCCAGCATCCACGATAGAAGGACAGGGAACAATCAGCCCCAGCATTTT. It translates to CASIHDRRTGNNQPQHF. The full variable domain, rest sourced from reference TRBV7-9 and TRBJ1-5, is DTGVSQNPRHKITKRGQNVTFRCDPISEHNRLYWYRQTLGQGPEFLTYFQNEAQLEKSRLLSDRFSAERPKGSFSTLEIQRTEQGDSAMYLCASIHDRRTGNNQPQHFGDGTRLSIL.

This clonotype was observed at least ten times. The chain uses TRBV20-1 and TRBJ2-1; TRBD2 aligns across 12 bases. Trimming at V came to 2 bases and at J to 7 bases, leaving 12 bases not matched to a gene. This CDR3 is built from 17 residues. Germline loops: CDR1 DFQATT, CDR2 SNEGSKA (reference sequence). CDR3 DNA: TGCAGTGCTAGATTCCGAAGACTAGCGGGAGTCCCTAATGAGCAGTTCTTC. Translated: CSARFRRLAGVPNEQFF.

The V gene is TRBV6-6, the J gene TRBJ2-1, with 10 bases fitting TRBD2. This CDR3 has 18 residues. From germline, CDR1 is MNHNY and CDR2 SVGAGI (reference sequence). J was trimmed by 4 bases and V by 2 bases; bases with no gene match: 11. In DNA, the CDR3 is TGTGCCAGCAGTTACCCAAGAGCGGGAGGGCTGGGTTACAATGAGCAGTTCTTC. This translates into CASSYPRAGGLGYNEQFF.

This clonotype was seen more than once but under ten times. This chain joins TRBV2 and TRBJ2-3; D is uncertain. Trimming removed 8 bases at V and 5 bases at J, with 17 bases between. CDR3 length equals 14 residues. CDR1 and CDR2 (germline): SNHLY, FYNNEI. CDR3 sequence reads: CASLSPVQQDTQYF. The CDR3 DNA follows: TGTGCCAGCTTATCCCCCGTACAACAAGATACGCAGTATTTT.

The table lists this clonotype with a count of one. The chain couples TRBV28 to TRBJ2-3; 7 bases are shared with TRBD1. The CDR3 loop spans 14 amino acids. J gave up 2 bases and V 5 bases, and 4 bases lay outside the gene matches. Looked up from germline, CDR1 is MDHEN and CDR2 is SYDVKM. CDR3 region: CASSVDRPTDTQYF. The CDR3 nucleotides are TGTGCCAGCAGTGTGGACAGGCCCACAGATACGCAGTATTTT.

Points on this clonotype: A far more abundant clone sits one base away, making this likely a read error. The J gene is TRBJ2-1, the V gene TRBV12-5, with D hard to call. Germline V gives CDR1 LGHNT, CDR2 FRNRAP. The CDR3 is 20 residues long. Trimming took off 0 bases at V and 13 bases at J, with 34 bases between the two ends. The CDR3 DNA is TGTGCTAGTGGTTTGGTCCCCGCAGTCTTTGTTGGGCGGTTCCAAGAGACCCAGTTCTTC. It codes for CASGLVPAVFVGRFQETQFF.

This clonotype has a count of ten or more. This chain uses TRBV11-2 with TRBJ2-1; D is uncertain. Germline assignment: CDR1 SGHAT and CDR2 FQNNGV. The CDR3 is made up of 18 amino acids. V was shortened by 2 bases and J by 0 bases, with 17 bases between the two germline ends. The CDR3 DNA reads as TGTGCCAGCAGCTTATCCGTGGCCTCAAGACGCTCCTACAATGAGCAGTTCTTC. Protein: CASSLSVASRRSYNEQFF.

Many counts were recorded for this clonotype. The chain employs TRBV7-2 and TRBJ2-5; 14 nucleotides align to TRBD2. The V gene end was trimmed by 5 bases and the J gene end by 6 bases; junction bases not matched to a gene: 5. Germline values: CDR1 SGHTA, CDR2 FQGNSA. The CDR3 sequence is 15 residues long. The DNA for the CDR3 is TGTGCCAGCAGCACGACTAGCGGGGGGGCTAAGACCCAGTACTTC. It codes for CASSTTSGGAKTQYF.

This clonotype was recorded many times. V is TRBV5-1 and J is TRBJ1-2; tentatively, D is TRBD1 (6 bases). CDR3 size: 16 residues. Germline CDR1 is SGHRS and CDR2 is YFSETQ. Trimming removed 4 bases from V and 0 bases from J, with 16 bases in between. DNA of the CDR3: TGCGCCAGCAGCCTGGACAGTTCCGTTGCTAACTATGGCTACACCTTC. Residues: CASSLDSSVANYGYTF. The full variable domain, in which reference TRBV5-1 and TRBJ1-2 provide the parts outside the CDR3, is KAGVTQTPRYLIKTRGQQVTLSCSPISGHRSVSWYQQTPGQGLQFLFEYFSETQRNKGNFPGRFSGRQFSNSRSEMNVSTLELGDSALYLCASSLDSSVANYGYTFGSGTRLTVV.

A word on this clonotype: A read error likely explains this, since a far larger clone differs by one base. For the CDR3, the DNA is TGTGCCAGAAGCTTATGGGACAGGGGGCAGTTCTTC. Translating gives CARSLWDRGQFF. V and J are TRBV5-3 and TRBJ2-1; 10 bases line up with TRBD1. TRBV5-3 is an ORF; its function is uncertain. With V trimmed by 2 bases and J by 12 bases, 2 bases remained unmatched. The CDR3 loop spans 12 amino acids.

This clonotype was recorded only once. A far more abundant clone sits one base away, making this likely a read error. The chain employs TRBV18 and TRBJ2-1; 9 nucleotides line up with TRBD2. Trimming removed 5 bases from V and 13 bases from J; junction bases left unmatched: 12. CDR1 is KGHSH, CDR2 LQKENI, per germline. The CDR3 totals 14 residues. The CDR3 DNA follows: TGTGCCAGCTCATCAGGACTAGCGCAAGAGACCCAGTTCTTC. Its protein is CASSSGLAQETQFF.

This clonotype was detected ten times or more. The chain employs TRBV27 and TRBJ2-3; no reliable D call. The V end lost 5 bases, the J end lost 0 bases, and 9 bases lay between the germline ends. Germline V CDR1 and CDR2: MNHEY, SMNVEV (reference sequence). The length of the CDR3 is 14 residues. The CDR3 region is CASSESASTDTQYF. The CDR3 nucleotides read TGTGCCAGCAGTGAAAGTGCTAGCACAGATACGCAGTATTTT.

As regards this clonotype: A single base is all that separates this from a far larger clone, so a read error is likely. This chain joins TRBV5-8 and TRBJ2-1; D unclear. The CDR3 runs 14 residues. Looked up from germline, CDR1 is SGHTS and CDR2 is YDEGEE. V was shortened by 7 bases and J by 1 base, with 12 bases between the two germline ends. The chain's CDR3 is CASCVLPSYNEQFF. CDR3 nucleotide sequence: TGTGCCAGCTGCGTCCTTCCGTCCTACAATGAGCAGTTCTTC.

This clonotype was detected ten times or more. The gene calls are TRBV28 and TRBJ1-5, with unresolved D. CDR3 length equals 15 residues. Per germline, CDR1 MDHEN and CDR2 SYDVKM. V shed 4 bases and J shed 6 bases, with 16 bases lying between them. The CDR3 loop is CASSSPWSSGQPQHF. The CDR3 bases are TGTGCCAGCAGTTCACCTTGGTCCTCGGGTCAGCCCCAGCATTTT.

This clonotype was recorded many times. The V call is TRBV25-1, the J call TRBJ2-5; 10 positions match TRBD2. The CDR3 runs to 13 residues. Germline V gives CDR1 MGHDK, CDR2 SYGVNS. With V trimmed by 6 bases and J by 4 bases, 2 bases remained unmatched. The CDR3 region is CASRPSGGETQYF. DNA of the CDR3: TGTGCCAGCAGACCTAGCGGGGGAGAGACCCAGTACTTC. The complete variable domain, with remaining parts taken from reference TRBV25-1 and TRBJ2-5, reads EADIYQTPRYLVIGTGKKITLECSQTMGHDKMYWYQQDPGMELHLIHYSYGVNSTEKGDLSSESTVSRIRTEHFPLTLESARPSHTSQYLCASRPSGGETQYFGPGTRLLVL.

The sample holds many counts of this clonotype. The chain couples TRBV20-1 to TRBJ2-6; no clear D gene. CDR1 and CDR2 from the germline V gene are DFQATT and SNEGSKA (reference sequence). Trimming took 2 bases from V and 4 from J, leaving 9 bases between them. The CDR3 length is 14 residues. The CDR3 coding sequence is TGCAGTGCTAGAAGGATATCCGGGGCCAACGTCCTGACTTTC. It encodes CSARRISGANVLTF.

This clonotype was counted ten times or more. The chain carries TRBV28 and TRBJ2-3; TRBD1 matches 8 bases. Germline values: CDR1 MDHEN, CDR2 SYDVKM. Trimming cost V 5 bases and J 4 bases; bases outside gene matches: 17. The CDR3 has 18 amino acids. Here the CDR3 DNA reads TGTGCCAGCAGTGCACGACTCCCGACAGGGGTCCGGTCAGATACGCAGTATTTT. This sequence encodes CASSARLPTGVRSDTQYF.

Of note for this clonotype: A far larger clone is one nucleotide away, so this likely arose from a read error. The V gene is TRBV28, the J gene TRBJ2-7; D not certain. Germline assignment: CDR1 MDHEN and CDR2 SYDVKM. The CDR3 has 15 amino acids. Trimming shortened V by 10 bases and J by 7 bases, and 26 bases separated the two germline ends. Here the CDR3 reads CATLSSPPKFNEQYF. In nucleotides, the CDR3 is TGTGCCACCCTGAGCAGTCCCCCTAAATTTAATGAGCAGTACTTC.

This clonotype was seen many times. The chain is built from TRBV11-2 and TRBJ1-4; D is undetermined. Germline assignment: CDR1 SGHAT and CDR2 FQNNGV. The CDR3 loop spans 13 amino acids. Between the trimmed V and J ends, which lost 5 bases and 15 bases, there was a span of 19 bases. CDR3: CASSPSSGQVVFF. CDR3 DNA sequence: TGTGCCAGCAGCCCAAGCTCCGGTCAGGTGGTGTTTTTT.